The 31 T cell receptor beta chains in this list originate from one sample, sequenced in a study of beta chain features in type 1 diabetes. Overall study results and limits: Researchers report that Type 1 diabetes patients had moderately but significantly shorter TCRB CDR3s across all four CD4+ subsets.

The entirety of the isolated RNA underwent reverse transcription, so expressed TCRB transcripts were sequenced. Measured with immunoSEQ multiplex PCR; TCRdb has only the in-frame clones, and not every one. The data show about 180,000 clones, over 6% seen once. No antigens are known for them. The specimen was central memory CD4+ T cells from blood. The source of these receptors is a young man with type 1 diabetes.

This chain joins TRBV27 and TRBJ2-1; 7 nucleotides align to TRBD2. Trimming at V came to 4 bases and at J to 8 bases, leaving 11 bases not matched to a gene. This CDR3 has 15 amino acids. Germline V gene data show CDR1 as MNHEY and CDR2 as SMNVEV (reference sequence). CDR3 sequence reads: CASSSAGTNRDEQFF. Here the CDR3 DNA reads TGTGCCAGCAGTTCCGCCGGGACTAATAGGGATGAGCAGTTCTTC.

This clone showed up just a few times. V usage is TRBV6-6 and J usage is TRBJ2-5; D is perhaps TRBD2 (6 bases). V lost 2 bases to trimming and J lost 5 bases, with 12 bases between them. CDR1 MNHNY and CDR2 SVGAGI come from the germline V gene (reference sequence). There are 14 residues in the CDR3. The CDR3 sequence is CASSYGGMGETQYF. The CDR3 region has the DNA TGTGCCAGCAGTTACGGCGGGATGGGCGAGACCCAGTACTTC.

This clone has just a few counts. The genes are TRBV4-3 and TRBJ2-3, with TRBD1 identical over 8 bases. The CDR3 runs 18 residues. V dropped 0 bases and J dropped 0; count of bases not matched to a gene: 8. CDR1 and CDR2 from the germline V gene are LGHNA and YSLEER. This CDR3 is CASSQETGTGYSTDTQYF. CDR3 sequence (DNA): TGCGCCAGCAGCCAAGAAACCGGGACAGGATATAGCACAGATACGCAGTATTTT.

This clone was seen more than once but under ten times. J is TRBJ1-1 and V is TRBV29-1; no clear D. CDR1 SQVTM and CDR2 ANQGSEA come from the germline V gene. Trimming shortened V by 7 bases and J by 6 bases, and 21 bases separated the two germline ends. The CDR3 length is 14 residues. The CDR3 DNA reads TGCAGCGGTCTTCCACCGGGATTCGGTCCTGAAGCTTTCTTT. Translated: CSGLPPGFGPEAFF.

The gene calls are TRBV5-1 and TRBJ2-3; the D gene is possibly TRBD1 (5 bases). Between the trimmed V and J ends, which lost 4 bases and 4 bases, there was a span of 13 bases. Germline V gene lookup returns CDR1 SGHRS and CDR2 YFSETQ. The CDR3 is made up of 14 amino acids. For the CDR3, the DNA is TGCGCCAGCAGCGCCGGCAGGGTTGCAGATACGCAGTATTTT. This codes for CASSAGRVADTQYF.

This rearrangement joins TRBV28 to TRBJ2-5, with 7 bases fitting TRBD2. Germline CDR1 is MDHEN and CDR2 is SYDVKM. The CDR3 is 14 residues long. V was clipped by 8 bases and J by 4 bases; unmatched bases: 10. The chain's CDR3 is CASSPLGGGETQYF. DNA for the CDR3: TGTGCCAGCTCGCCCTTGGGCGGGGGAGAGACCCAGTACTTC.

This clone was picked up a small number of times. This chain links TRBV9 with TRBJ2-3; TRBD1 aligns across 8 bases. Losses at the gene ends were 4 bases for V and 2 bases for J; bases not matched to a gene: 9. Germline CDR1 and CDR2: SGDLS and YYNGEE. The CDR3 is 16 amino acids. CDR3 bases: TGTGCCAGCAGCCCAAAGGACAGGGTCCCCACAGATACGCAGTATTTT. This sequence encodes CASSPKDRVPTDTQYF.

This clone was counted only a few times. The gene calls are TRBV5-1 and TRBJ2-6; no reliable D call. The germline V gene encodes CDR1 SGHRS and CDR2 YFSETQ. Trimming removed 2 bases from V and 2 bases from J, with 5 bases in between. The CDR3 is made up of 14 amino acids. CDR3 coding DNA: TGCGCCAGCAGCTTCTCGGCTGGGGCCAACGTCCTGACTTTC. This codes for CASSFSAGANVLTF.

The CDR3 region is CASSLRGPEAFF. The CDR3 DNA sequence: TGTGCCAGCAGCTTAAGGGGCCCTGAAGCTTTCTTT. The V call is TRBV7-9, the J call TRBJ1-1; possible D gene TRBD1, 5 bases. The V gene lost 2 bases and the J gene lost 6 bases, with 7 bases spanning the gap. This CDR3 region has 12 residues. Germline V gives CDR1 SEHNR, CDR2 FQNEAQ (reference sequence).

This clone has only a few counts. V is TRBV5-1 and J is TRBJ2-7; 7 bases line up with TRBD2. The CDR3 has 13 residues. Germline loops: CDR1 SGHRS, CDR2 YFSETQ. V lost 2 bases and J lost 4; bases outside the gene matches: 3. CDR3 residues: CASSFPSGYEQYF. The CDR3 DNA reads TGCGCCAGCAGCTTCCCTAGCGGTTACGAGCAGTACTTC. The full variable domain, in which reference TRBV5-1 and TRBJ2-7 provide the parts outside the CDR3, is KAGVTQTPRYLIKTRGQQVTLSCSPISGHRSVSWYQQTPGQGLQFLFEYFSETQRNKGNFPGRFSGRQFSNSRSEMNVSTLELGDSALYLCASSFPSGYEQYFGPGTRLTVT.

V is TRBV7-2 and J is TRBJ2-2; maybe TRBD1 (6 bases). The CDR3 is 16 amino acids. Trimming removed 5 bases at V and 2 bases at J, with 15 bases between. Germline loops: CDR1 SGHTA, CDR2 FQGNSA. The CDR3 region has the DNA TGTGCCAGCAGCCCACGGACAGCTACCAACACCGGGGAGCTGTTTTTT. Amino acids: CASSPRTATNTGELFF.

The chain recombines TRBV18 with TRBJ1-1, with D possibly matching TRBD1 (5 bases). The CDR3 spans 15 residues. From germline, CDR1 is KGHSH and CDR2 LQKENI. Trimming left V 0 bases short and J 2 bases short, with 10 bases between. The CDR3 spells CASSPPSQGNTEAFF. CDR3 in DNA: TGTGCCAGCTCACCACCAAGCCAGGGAAACACTGAAGCTTTCTTT.

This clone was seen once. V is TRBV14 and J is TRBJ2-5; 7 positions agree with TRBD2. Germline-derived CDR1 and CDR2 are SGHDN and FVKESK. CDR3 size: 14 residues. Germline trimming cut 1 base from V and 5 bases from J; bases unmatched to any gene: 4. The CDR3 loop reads CASSQVGGGETQYF. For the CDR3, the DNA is TGTGCCAGCAGCCAAGTCGGGGGAGGGGAGACCCAGTACTTC. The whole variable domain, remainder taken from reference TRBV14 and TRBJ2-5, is EAGVTQFPSHSVIEKGQTVTLRCDPISGHDNLYWYRRVMGKEIKFLLHFVKESKQDESGMPNNRFLAERTGGTYSTLKVQPAELEDSGVYFCASSQVGGGETQYFGPGTRLLVL.

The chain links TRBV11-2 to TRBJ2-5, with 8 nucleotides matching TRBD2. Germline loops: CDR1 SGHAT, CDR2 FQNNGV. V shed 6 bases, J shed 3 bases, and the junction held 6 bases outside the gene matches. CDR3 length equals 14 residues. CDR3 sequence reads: CASRKGLAEETQYF. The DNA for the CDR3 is TGTGCCAGCAGGAAAGGACTAGCCGAAGAGACCCAGTACTTC.

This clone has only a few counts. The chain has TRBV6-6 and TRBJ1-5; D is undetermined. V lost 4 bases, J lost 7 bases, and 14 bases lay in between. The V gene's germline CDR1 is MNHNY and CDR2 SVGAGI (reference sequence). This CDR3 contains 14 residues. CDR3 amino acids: CASSSPSREQPQHF. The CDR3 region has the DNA TGTGCCAGCAGTTCCCCTTCTAGAGAACAGCCCCAGCATTTT.

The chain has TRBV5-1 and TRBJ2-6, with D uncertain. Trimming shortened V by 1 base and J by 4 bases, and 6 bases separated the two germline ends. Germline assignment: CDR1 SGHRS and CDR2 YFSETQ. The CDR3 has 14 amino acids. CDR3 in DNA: TGCGCCAGCAGCTTGACTCTGGGGGCCAACGTCCTGACTTTC. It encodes CASSLTLGANVLTF.

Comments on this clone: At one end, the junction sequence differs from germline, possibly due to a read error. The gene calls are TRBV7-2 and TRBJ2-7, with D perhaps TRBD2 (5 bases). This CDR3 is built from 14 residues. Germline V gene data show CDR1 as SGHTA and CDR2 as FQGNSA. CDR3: CASSLGGDSHEQYF. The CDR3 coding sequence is TGTGCCAGCAGCTTAGGGGGAGACTCCCACGAGCAGTACTTC.

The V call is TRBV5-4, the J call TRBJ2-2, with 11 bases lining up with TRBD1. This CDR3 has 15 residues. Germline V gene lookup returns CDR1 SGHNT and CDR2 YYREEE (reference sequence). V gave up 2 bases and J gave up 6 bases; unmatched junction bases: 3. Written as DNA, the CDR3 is TGTGCCAGCAGCTTCCGGGACAGGGGGTCCGGGGAGCTGTTTTTT. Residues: CASSFRDRGSGELFF.

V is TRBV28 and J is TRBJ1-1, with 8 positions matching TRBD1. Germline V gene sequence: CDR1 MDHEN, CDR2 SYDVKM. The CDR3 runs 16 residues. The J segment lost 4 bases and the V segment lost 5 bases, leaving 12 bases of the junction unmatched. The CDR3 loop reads CASSRTGQGMGTEAFF. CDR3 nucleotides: TGTGCCAGCAGTAGGACCGGACAGGGAATGGGCACTGAAGCTTTCTTT.

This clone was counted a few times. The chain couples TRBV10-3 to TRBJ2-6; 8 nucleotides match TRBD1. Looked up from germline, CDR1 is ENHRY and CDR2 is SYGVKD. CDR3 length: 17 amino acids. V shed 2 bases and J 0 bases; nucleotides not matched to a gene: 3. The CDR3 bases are TGTGCCATCAGTGAGGGGACAGGCCACTCTGGGGCCAACGTCCTGACTTTC. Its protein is CAISEGTGHSGANVLTF.

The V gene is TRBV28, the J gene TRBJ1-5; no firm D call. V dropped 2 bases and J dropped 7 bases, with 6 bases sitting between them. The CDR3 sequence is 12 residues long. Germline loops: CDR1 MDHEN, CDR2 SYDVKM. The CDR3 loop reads CASSLGHQPQHF. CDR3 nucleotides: TGTGCCAGCAGTTTAGGCCACCAGCCCCAGCATTTT. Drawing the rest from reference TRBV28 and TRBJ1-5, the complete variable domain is DVKVTQSSRYLVKRTGEKVFLECVQDMDHENMFWYRQDPGLGLRLIYFSYDVKMKEKGDIPEGYSVSREKKERFSLILESASTNQTSMYLCASSLGHQPQHFGDGTRLSIL.

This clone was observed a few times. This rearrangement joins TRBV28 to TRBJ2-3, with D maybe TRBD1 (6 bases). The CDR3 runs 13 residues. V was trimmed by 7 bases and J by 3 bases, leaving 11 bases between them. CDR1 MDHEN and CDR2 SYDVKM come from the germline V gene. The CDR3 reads CASKNRVTDTQYF. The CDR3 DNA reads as TGTGCCAGCAAGAACAGGGTGACAGATACGCAGTATTTT.

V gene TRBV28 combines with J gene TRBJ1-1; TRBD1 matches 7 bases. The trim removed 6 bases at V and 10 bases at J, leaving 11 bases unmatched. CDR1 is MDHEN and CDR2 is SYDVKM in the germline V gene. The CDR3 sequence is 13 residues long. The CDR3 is CASSQNHRDRAFF. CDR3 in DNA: TGTGCCAGCAGCCAAAATCACCGGGACAGAGCTTTCTTT.

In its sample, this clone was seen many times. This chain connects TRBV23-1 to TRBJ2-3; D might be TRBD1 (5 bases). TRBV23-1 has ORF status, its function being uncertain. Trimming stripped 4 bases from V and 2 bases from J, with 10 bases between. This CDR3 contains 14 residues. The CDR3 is CASSRAGFTDTQYF. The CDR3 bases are TGCGCCAGCAGTCGAGCAGGGTTCACAGATACGCAGTATTTT.

The CDR3 DNA sequence: TGTGCCAGCACCGACAGGGGCTATGGCTACACCTTC. Protein product: CASTDRGYGYTF. The chain couples TRBV28 to TRBJ1-2; 8 positions match TRBD1. The trim removed 7 bases at V and 4 bases at J, leaving 2 bases unmatched. The germline V gene encodes CDR1 MDHEN and CDR2 SYDVKM. The CDR3 consists of 12 residues.

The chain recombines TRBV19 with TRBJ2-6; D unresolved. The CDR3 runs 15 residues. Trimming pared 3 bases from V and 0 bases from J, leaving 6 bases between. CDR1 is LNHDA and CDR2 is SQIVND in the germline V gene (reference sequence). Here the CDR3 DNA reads TGTGCCAGTAGTATGGCTCTCTCTGGGGCCAACGTCCTGACTTTC. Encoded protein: CASSMALSGANVLTF.

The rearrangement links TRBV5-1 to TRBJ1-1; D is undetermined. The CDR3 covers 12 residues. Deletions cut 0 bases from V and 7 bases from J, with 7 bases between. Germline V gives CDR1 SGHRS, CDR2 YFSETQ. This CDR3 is CASSLDSFEAFF. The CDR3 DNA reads TGCGCCAGCAGCTTGGACAGCTTTGAAGCTTTCTTT.

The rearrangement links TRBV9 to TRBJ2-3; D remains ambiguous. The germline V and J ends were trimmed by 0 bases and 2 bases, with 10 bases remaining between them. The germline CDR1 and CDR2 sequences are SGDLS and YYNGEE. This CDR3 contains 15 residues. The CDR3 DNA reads TGTGCCAGCAGCGTAGGGGCACTCTCCACAGATACGCAGTATTTT. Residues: CASSVGALSTDTQYF.

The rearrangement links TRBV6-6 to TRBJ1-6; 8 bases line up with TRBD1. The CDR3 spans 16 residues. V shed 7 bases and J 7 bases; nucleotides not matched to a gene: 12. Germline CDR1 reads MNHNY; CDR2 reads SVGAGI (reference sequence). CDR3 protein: CASTYRAGQGNSPLHF. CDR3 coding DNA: TGTGCCAGCACCTACCGGGCTGGACAGGGCAATTCACCCCTCCACTTT.

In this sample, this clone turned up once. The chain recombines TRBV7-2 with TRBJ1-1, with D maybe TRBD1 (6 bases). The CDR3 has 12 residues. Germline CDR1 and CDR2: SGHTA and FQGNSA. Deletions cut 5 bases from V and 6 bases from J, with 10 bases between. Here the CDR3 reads CASSPDSAEAFF. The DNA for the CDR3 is TGTGCCAGCAGCCCGGACAGTGCTGAAGCTTTCTTT.

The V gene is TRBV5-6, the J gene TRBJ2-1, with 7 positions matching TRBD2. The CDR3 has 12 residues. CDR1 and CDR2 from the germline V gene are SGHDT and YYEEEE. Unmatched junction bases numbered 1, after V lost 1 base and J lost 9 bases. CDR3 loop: CASSLSSGEQFF. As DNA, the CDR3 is TGTGCCAGCAGCTTGTCTAGCGGTGAGCAGTTCTTC.